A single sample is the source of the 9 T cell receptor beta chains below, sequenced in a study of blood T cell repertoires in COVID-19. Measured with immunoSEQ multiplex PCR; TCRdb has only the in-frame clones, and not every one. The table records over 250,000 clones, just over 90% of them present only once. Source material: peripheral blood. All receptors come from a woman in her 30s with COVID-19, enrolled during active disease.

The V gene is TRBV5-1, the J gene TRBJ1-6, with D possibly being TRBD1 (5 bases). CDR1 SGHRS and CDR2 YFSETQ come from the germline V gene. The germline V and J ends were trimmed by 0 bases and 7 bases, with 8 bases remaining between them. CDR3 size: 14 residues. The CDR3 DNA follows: TGCGCCAGCAGCTTGGAGGGGTTCAATTCACCCCTCCACTTT. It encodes CASSLEGFNSPLHF. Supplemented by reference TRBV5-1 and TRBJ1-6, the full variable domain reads KAGVTQTPRYLIKTRGQQVTLSCSPISGHRSVSWYQQTPGQGLQFLFEYFSETQRNKGNFPGRFSGRQFSNSRSEMNVSTLELGDSALYLCASSLEGFNSPLHFGNGTRLTVT.

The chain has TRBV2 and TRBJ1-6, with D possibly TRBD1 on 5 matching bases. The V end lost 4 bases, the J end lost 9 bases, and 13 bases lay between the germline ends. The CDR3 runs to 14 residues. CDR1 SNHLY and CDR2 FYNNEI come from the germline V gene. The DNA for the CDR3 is TGTGCCAGCAGTGGGGGCACTGGGGTTTCACCCCTCCACTTT. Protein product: CASSGGTGVSPLHF.

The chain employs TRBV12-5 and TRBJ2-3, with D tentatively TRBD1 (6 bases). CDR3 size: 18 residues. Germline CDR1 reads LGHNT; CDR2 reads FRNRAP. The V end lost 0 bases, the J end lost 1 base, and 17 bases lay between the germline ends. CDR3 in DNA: TGTGCTAGTGGTTTGGTTACTAAGGGGGATTTGGGCACAGATACGCAGTATTTT. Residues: CASGLVTKGDLGTDTQYF.

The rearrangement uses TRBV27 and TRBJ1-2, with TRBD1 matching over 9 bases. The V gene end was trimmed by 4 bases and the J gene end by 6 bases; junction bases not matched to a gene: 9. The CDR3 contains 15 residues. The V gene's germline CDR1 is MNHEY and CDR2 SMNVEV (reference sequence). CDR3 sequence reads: CASSSGTGNADGYTF. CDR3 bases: TGTGCCAGCAGTTCGGGGACAGGGAACGCCGATGGCTACACCTTC.

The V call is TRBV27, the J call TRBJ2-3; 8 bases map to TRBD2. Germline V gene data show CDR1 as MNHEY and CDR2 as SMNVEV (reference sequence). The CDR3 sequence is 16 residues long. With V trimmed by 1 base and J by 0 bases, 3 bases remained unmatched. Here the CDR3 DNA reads TGTGCCAGCAGTTTATTATTAGCGGGGAGCACAGATACGCAGTATTTT. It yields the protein CASSLLLAGSTDTQYF.

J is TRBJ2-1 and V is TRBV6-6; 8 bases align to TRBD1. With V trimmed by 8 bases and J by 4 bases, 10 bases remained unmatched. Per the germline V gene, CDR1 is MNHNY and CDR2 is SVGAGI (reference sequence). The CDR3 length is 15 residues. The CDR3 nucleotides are TGTGCCAGCGACGGCGGACAGGGCAATTACAATGAGCAGTTCTTC. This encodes CASDGGQGNYNEQFF.

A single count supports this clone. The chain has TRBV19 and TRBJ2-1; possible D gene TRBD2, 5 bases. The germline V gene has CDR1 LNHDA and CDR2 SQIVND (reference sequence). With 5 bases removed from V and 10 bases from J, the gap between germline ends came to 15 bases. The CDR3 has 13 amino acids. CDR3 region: CASSSSDGNEQFF. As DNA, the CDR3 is TGTGCCAGTAGTTCCAGTGACGGGAACGAGCAGTTCTTC.

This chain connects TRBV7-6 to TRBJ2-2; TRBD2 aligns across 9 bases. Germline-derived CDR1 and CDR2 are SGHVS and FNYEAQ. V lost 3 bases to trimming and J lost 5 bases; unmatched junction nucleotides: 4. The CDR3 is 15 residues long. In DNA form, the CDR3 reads TGTGCCAGCAGCTTTAGCGGGAGCGGAACCGGGGAGCTGTTTTTT. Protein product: CASSFSGSGTGELFF.

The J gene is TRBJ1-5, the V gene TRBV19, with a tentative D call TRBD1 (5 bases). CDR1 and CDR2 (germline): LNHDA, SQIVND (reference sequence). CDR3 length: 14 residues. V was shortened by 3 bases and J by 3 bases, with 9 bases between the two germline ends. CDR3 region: CASSMGGDNQPQHF. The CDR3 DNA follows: TGTGCCAGTAGTATGGGAGGGGACAATCAGCCCCAGCATTTT.